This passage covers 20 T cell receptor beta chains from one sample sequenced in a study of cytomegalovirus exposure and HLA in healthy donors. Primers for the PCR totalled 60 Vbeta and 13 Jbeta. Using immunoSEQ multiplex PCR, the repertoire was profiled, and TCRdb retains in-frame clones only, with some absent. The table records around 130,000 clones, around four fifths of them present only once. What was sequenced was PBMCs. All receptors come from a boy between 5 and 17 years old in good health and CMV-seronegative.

CDR3 nucleotides: TGTGCCAGTAGTGTCCTGGGACAGGGGGAGAACTATGGCTACACCTTC. Protein sequence: CASSVLGQGENYGYTF. The J gene is TRBJ1-2, the V gene TRBV19, with 11 bases aligning to TRBD1. V trimming: 5 bases; J trimming: 2 bases; junction bases outside the gene matches: 7. Germline CDR1 is LNHDA and CDR2 is SQIVND (reference sequence). The CDR3 runs to 16 residues.

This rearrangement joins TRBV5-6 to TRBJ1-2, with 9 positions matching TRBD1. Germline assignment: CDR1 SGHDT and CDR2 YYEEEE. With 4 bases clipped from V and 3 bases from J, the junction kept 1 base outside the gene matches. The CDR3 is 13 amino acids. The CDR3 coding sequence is TGTGCCAGCAGCGGACAGGGGTACTATGGCTACACCTTC. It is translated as CASSGQGYYGYTF.

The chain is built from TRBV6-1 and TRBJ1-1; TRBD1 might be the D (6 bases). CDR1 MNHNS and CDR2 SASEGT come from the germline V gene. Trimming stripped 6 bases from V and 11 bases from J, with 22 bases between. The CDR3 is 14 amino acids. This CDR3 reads CASREPGHRLGAFF. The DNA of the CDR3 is TGTGCCAGCAGAGAACCGGGACACAGATTGGGGGCTTTCTTT.

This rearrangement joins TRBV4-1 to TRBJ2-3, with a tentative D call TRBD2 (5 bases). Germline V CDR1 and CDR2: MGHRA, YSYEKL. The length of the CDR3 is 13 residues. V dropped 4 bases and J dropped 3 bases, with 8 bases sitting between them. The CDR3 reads CASSRTRTDTQYF. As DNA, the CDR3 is TGCGCCAGCAGCCGCACTAGGACAGATACGCAGTATTTT.

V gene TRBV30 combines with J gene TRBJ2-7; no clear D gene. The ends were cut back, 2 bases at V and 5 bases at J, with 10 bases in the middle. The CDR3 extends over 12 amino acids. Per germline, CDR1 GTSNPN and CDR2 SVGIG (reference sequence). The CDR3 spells CAWSLEENEQYF. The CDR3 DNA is TGTGCCTGGAGTCTAGAAGAAAACGAGCAGTACTTC.

The CDR3 here is CAWSLDRVGYEQYF. As DNA, the CDR3 is TGTGCCTGGAGCTTAGACAGGGTCGGCTACGAGCAGTACTTC. The chain is built from TRBV30 and TRBJ2-7, with 7 bases lining up with TRBD1. Germline V gene data show CDR1 as GTSNPN and CDR2 as SVGIG (reference sequence). There are 14 residues in the CDR3. The J segment lost 3 bases and the V segment lost 3 bases, leaving 8 bases of the junction unmatched.

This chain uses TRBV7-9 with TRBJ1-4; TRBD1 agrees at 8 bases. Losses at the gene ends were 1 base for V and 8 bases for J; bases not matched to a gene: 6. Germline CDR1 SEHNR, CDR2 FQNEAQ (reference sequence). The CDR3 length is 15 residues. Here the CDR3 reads CASSLVGQGAEKLFF. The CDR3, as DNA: TGTGCCAGCAGCTTAGTCGGCCAGGGGGCGGAAAAACTGTTTTTT. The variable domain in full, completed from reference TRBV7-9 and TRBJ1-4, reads DTGVSQNPRHKITKRGQNVTFRCDPISEHNRLYWYRQTLGQGPEFLTYFQNEAQLEKSRLLSDRFSAERPKGSFSTLEIQRTEQGDSAMYLCASSLVGQGAEKLFFGSGTQLSVL.

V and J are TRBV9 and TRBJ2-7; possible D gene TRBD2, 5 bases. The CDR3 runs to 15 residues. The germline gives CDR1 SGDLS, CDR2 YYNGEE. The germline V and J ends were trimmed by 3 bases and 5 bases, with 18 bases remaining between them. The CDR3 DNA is TGTGCCAGCAGCGCCCACGGGGAGAGGGCTAACGAGCAGTACTTC. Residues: CASSAHGERANEQYF.

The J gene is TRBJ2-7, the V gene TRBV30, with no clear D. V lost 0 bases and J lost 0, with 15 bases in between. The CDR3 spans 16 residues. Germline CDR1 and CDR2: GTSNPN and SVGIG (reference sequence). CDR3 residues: CAWSVVRGIRSYEQYF. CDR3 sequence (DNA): TGTGCCTGGAGTGTAGTAAGAGGCATTCGCTCCTACGAGCAGTACTTC.

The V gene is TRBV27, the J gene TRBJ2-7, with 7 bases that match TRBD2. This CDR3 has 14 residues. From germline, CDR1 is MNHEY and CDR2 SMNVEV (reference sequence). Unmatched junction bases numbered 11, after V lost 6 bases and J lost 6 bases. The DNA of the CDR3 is TGTGCCAGCAGGGGAGGGACGGGTGTACTCGAGCAGTACTTC. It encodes CASRGGTGVLEQYF.

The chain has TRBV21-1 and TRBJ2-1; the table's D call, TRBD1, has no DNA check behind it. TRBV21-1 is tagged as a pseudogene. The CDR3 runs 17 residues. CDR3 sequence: CASSICYLAGSYNEQFF. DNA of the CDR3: TGTGCCAGCAGCATTTGTTATCTGGCAGGCTCCTACAATGAGCAGTTCTTC.

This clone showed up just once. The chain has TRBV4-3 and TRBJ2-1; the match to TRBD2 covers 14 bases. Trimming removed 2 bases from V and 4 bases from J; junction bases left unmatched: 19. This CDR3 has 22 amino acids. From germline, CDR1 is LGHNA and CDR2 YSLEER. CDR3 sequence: CASSQFWPTNPGLAGVYNEQFF. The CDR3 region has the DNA TGCGCCAGCAGCCAATTTTGGCCCACTAACCCGGGACTAGCGGGAGTGTACAATGAGCAGTTCTTC.

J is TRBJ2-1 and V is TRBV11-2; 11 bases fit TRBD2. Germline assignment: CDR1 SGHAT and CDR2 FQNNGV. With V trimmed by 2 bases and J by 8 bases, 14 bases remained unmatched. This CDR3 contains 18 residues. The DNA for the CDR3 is TGTGCCAGCAGCTTAAGGGCTGCACTAGCGGGAGAAAACGATGAGCAGTTCTTC. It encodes CASSLRAALAGENDEQFF.

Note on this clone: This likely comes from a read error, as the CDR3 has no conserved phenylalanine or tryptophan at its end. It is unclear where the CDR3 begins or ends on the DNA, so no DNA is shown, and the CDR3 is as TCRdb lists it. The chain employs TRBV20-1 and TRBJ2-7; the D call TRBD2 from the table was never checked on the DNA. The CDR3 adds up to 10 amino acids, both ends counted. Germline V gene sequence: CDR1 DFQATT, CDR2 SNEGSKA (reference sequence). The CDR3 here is CSASRRSGGL.

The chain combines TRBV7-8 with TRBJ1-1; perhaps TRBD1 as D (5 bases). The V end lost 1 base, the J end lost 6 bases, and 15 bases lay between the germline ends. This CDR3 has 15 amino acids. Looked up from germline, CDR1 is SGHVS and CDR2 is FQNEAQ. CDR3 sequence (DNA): TGTGCCAGCAGCTTAGTCCGAGTGGCAGGGCCTGAAGCTTTCTTT. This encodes CASSLVRVAGPEAFF.

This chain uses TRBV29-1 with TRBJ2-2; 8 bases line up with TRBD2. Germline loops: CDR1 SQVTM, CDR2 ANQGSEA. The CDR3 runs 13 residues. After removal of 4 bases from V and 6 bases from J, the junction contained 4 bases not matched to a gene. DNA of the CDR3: TGCAGCGTTGGGACTAGCTTACCCGGGGAGCTGTTTTTT. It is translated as CSVGTSLPGELFF.

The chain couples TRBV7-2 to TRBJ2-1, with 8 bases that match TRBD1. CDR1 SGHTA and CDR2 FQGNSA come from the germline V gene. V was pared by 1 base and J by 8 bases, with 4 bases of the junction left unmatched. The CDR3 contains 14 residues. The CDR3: CASSLGTGYHEQFF. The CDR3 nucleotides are TGTGCCAGCAGCTTAGGGACAGGGTACCATGAGCAGTTCTTC. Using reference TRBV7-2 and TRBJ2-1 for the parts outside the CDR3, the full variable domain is GAGVSQSPSNKVTEKGKDVELRCDPISGHTALYWYRQSLGQGLEFLIYFQGNSAPDKSGLPSDRFSAERTGGSVSTLTIQRTQQEDSAVYLCASSLGTGYHEQFFGPGTRLTVL.

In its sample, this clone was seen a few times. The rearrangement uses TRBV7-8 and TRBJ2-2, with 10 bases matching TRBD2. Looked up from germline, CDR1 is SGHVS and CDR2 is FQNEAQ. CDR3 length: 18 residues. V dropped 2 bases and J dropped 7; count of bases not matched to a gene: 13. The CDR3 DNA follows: TGTGCCAGCAGCTTAAATTTGCGGCTAGCGGGAGATGGCGGGGAGCTGTTTTTT. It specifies CASSLNLRLAGDGGELFF.

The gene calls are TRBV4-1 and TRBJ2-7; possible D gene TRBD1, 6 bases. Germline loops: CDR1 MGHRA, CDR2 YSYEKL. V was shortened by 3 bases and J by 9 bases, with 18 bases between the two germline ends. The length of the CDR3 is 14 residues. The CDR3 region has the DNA TGCGCCAGCAGCCAGGACATTGGGACATCTAGGCAGTACTTC. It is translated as CASSQDIGTSRQYF.

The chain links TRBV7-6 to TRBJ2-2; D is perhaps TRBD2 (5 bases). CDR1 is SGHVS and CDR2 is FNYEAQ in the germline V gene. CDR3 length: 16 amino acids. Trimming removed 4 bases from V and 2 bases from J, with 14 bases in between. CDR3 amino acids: CASSSRLGVNTGELFF. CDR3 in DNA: TGTGCCAGCAGCTCCCGCCTCGGGGTTAACACCGGGGAGCTGTTTTTT.